Sequencing of this T cell receptor (beta chain) was carried out in a study of T cell responses to AZD1222 COVID-19 vaccine. Study-level background: Doses given second, at about 4 or about 12 weeks, were pooled. Study results and caveats: Unmutated variant regions reportedly attract nearly half of all spike-specific TCRs. Repertoire samples came only from after the peak T cell response.

Clones were sequenced by immunoSEQ multiplex PCR, and TCRdb holds only the in-frame ones, with some missing. The sample has more than 150,000 clones; more than 80% are singletons. For this clone: Its target is unknown.

The V gene lost 4 bases and the J gene lost 1 base, with 13 bases spanning the gap. There are 15 residues in the CDR3. Germline V CDR1 and CDR2: KGHSH, LQKENI. This TCR came from an adult in good health. The source was peripheral blood, collected on day 0 of AZD1222 vaccination. J is TRBJ2-5 and V is TRBV18, with D possibly being TRBD1 (5 bases). Here the CDR3 DNA reads TGTGCCAGCTCACTGTCATGGGGCACCCAAGAGACCCAGTACTTC. Protein sequence: CASSLSWGTQETQYF. The full variable domain, in which reference TRBV18 and TRBJ2-5 provide the parts outside the CDR3, is NAGVMQNPRHLVRRRGQEARLRCSPMKGHSHVYWYRQLPEEGLKFMVYLQKENIIDESGMPKERFSAEFPKEGPSILRIQQVVRGDSAAYFCASSLSWGTQETQYFGPGTRLLVL.